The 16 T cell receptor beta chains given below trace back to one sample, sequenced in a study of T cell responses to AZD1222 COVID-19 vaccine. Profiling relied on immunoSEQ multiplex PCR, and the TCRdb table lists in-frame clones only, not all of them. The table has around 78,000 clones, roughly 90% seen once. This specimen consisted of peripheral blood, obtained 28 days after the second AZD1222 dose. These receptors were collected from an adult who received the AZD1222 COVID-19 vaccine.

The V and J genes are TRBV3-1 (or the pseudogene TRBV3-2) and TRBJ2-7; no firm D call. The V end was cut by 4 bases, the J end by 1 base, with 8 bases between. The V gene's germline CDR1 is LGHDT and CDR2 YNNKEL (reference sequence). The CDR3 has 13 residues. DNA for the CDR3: TGTGCCAGCAGCCTCCGGCGGTCCTACGAGCAGTACTTC. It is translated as CASSLRRSYEQYF.

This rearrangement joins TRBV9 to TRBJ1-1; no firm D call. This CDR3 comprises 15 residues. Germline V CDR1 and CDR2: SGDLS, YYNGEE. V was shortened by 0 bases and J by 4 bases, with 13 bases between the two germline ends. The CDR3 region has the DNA TGTGCCAGCAGCGTAGCCCGGGGAGGTATCACTGAAGCTTTCTTT. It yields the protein CASSVARGGITEAFF.

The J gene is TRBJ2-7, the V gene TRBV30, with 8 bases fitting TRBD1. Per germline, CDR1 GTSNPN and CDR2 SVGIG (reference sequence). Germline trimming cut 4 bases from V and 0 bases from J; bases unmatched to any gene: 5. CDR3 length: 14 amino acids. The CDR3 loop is CAWTLTGGSYEQYF. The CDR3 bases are TGTGCCTGGACGCTTACAGGGGGCTCCTACGAGCAGTACTTC.

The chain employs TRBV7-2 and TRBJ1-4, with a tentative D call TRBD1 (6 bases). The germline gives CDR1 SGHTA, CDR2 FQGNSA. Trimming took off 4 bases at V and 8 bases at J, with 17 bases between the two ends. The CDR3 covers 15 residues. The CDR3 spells CASSWGPRPGEKLFF. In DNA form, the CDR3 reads TGTGCCAGCAGCTGGGGGCCTCGGCCGGGCGAAAAACTGTTTTTT.

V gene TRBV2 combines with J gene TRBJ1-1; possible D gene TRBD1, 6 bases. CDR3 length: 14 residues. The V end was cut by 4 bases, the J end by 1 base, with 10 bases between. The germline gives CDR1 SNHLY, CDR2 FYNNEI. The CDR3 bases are TGTGCCAGCAGTGTTAGGGGGGCGAACACTGAAGCTTTCTTT. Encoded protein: CASSVRGANTEAFF.

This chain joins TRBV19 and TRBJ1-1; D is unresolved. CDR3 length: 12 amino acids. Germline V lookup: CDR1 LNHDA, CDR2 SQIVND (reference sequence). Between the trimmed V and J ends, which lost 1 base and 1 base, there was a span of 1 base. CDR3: CASSIGNTEAFF. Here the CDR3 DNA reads TGTGCCAGTAGTATAGGGAACACTGAAGCTTTCTTT.

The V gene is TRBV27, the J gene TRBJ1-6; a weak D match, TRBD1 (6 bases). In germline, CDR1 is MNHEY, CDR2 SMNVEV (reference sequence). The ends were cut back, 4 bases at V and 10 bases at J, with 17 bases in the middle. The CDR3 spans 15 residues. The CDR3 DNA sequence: TGTGCCAGCAGTTATGGGGCAGGGGTGAACTCACCCCTCCACTTT. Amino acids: CASSYGAGVNSPLHF.

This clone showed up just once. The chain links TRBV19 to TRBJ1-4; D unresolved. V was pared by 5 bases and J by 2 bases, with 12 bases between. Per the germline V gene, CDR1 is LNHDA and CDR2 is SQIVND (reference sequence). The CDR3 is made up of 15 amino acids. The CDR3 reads CASSPTDFTNEKLFF. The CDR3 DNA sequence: TGTGCCAGTAGTCCCACGGACTTTACTAATGAAAAACTGTTTTTT.

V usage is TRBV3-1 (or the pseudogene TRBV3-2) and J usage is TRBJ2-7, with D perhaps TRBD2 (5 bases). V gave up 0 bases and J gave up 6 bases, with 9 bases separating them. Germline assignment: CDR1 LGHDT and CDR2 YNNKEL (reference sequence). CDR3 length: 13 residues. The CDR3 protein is CASSQDRRSEQYF. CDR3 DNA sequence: TGTGCCAGCAGCCAAGATAGGAGGAGCGAGCAGTACTTC.

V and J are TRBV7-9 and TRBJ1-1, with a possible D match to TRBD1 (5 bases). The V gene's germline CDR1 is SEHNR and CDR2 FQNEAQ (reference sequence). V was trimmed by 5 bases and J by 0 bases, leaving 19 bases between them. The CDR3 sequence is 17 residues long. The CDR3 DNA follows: TGTGCCAGCAGCGCTAAGGGGACCGGGACGGTGAACACTGAAGCTTTCTTT. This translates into CASSAKGTGTVNTEAFF. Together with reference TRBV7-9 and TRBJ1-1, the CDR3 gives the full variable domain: DTGVSQNPRHKITKRGQNVTFRCDPISEHNRLYWYRQTLGQGPEFLTYFQNEAQLEKSRLLSDRFSAERPKGSFSTLEIQRTEQGDSAMYLCASSAKGTGTVNTEAFFGQGTRLTVV.

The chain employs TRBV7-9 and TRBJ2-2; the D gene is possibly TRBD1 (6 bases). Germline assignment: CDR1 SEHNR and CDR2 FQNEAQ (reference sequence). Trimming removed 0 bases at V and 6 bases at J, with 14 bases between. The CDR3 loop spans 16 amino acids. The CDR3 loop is CASSLALDSQSGELFF. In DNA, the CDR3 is TGTGCCAGCAGCTTAGCACTGGACAGTCAATCCGGGGAGCTGTTTTTT.

CDR3 bases: TGTGCCAGCAGTTTATCCCGACAGGGGGCCAGGGGGACTGAAGCTTTCTTT. This translates into CASSLSRQGARGTEAFF. The chain combines TRBV28 with TRBJ1-1; the match to TRBD1 covers 10 bases. Per germline, CDR1 MDHEN and CDR2 SYDVKM. The CDR3 runs to 17 residues. V lost 1 base, J lost 5 bases, and 10 bases stayed unmatched.

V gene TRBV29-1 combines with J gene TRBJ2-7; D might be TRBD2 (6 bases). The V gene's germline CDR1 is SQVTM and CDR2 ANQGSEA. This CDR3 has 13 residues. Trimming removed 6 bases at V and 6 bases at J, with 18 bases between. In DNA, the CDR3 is TGCAGCGTCCTTCCGGGACTCTTGACCGAGCAGTACTTC. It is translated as CSVLPGLLTEQYF.

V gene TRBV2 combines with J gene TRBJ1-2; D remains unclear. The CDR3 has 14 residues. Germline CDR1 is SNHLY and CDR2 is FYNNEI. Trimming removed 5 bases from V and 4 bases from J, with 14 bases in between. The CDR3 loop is CASSSSGTVYGYTF. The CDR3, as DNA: TGTGCCAGCAGTAGCTCCGGCACCGTCTATGGCTACACCTTC.

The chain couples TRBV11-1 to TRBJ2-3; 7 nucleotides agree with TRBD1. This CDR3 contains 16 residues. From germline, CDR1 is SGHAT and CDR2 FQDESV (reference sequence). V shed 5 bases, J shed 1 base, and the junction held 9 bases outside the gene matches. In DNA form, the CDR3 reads TGTGCCAGCAGCCCTAGAACAGGGGTTGGCACAGATACGCAGTATTTT. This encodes CASSPRTGVGTDTQYF.

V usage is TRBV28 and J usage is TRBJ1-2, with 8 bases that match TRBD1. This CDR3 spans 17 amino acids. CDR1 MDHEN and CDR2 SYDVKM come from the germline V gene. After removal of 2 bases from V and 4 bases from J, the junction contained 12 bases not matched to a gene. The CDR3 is CASSLDQDRDSGYGYTF. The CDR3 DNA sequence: TGTGCCAGCAGTTTAGACCAGGACAGGGACTCGGGCTATGGCTACACCTTC.